This T cell receptor beta chain emerged from a study of Tregs in tolerant kidney transplant recipients (dated by TCRdb to about 2019). With regard to the full study: The study applied TCRbeta sequencing to find donor-specific regulatory T cells before combined kidney and bone marrow transplantation and then followed those same cells after transplant. Several methods of expanding Tregs specific for an allogeneic donor were compared by TCRbeta repertoire sequencing in 3 healthy controls.

Unstimulated Tregs (CD4+CD25+CD127-), CD4+ non-Tregs (CD4+CD25-), CD4 and CD8 cells were FACS-sorted from thawed PBMCs. Healthy control blood was obtained either as purchased buffy coats or from healthy volunteers. Healthy control blood was separated into PBMCs by Ficoll density gradient and cryopreserved, and patient PBMCs were collected both before and after transplant. Overall results and qualifications from the work: Biological reproducibility was not directly addressed, though technical replication error appeared minimal. The study was constrained by small patient numbers, and validation of the findings is required in larger populations and under other immunosuppression protocols. Expanding Tregs with activated donor B cells appeared to identify the most biologically relevant and donor-specific TCRbeta repertoire.

For TCRbeta CDR3 sequencing, genomic DNA from the sorted cells was extracted using the QIAGEN DNeasy Blood and Tissue Kit. High-throughput TCRbeta CDR3 sequencing, which included PCR amplification with bias correction and internal controls, was done commercially through immunoSEQ. In the original analysis: Unique productive TCRbeta sequences were defined by CDR3 nucleotide sequence when primers matched and otherwise by CDR3 amino acid sequence together with Vbeta and Jbeta genes. To correct sorting error, sequences shared between sorted populations at a frequency ratio of 2:1 or less were removed; the rest were assigned to the higher population. A sequence was defined as donor-reactive if the sequence was expanded at least 5-fold in CFSE-low cells compared with unstimulated cells and had a frequency of at least 0.01% in CFSE-low cells. Repertoire divergence was quantified by Jensen-Shannon divergence using the top 100 TCRbeta sequences ranked by frequency. When a sample had multiple sequencing runs, each run was corrected for sorting error separately and the runs were then pooled. This immuneACCESS table, as held by TCRdb, lists in-frame sequences with V and J called but not all clones. Of the missing ones, under half trace to an unresolved V gene in checked studies; the others have no known cause. Clone size and the V and J calls come from that table; the DNA yielded D and trimming. This sample comprises 200,000 to 300,000 clones, 65% to 85% of them detected only once. The biggest ten clones account for around 0.64% of the sample.

On this clone: Its target antigen remains unknown. No much larger clone is present one base from it, and per-base qualities are unavailable.

Including the terminal cysteine and phenylalanine, the CDR3 comprises 12 residues. The kept DNA is CDR3 alone, 36 bases in frame from the first base. Trimming costs V 10 bases and J 5 bases, and their ends lie 14 bases apart. The germline V gene sets CDR1 to MNHEY and CDR2 to SVGAGI. This TCR was sampled from a human donor in good health. This receptor chain uses TRBV6-5 and TRBJ1-2; tentative D gene TRBD1, with 5 bases matching. Input material: CD4+ T cells from blood. The DNA reads TGTGCCACTCTAGGGGACCGTTATGGCTACACCTTC. This encodes CATLGDRYGYTF.